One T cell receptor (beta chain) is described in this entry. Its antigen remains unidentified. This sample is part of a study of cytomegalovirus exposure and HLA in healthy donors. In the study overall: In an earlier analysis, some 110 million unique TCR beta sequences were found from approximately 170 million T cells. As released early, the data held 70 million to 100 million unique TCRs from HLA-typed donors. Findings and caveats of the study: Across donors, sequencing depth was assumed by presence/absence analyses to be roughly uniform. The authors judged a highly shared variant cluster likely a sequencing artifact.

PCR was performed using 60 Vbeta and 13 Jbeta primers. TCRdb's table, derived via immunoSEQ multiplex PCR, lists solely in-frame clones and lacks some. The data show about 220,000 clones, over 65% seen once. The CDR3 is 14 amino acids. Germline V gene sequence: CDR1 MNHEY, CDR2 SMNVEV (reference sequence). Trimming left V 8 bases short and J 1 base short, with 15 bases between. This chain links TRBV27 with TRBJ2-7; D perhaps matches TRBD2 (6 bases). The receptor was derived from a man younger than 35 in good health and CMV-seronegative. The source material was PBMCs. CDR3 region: CASSKAGRSYEQYF. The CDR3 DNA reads TGTGCCAGCTCGAAAGCGGGCAGATCCTACGAGCAGTACTTC.